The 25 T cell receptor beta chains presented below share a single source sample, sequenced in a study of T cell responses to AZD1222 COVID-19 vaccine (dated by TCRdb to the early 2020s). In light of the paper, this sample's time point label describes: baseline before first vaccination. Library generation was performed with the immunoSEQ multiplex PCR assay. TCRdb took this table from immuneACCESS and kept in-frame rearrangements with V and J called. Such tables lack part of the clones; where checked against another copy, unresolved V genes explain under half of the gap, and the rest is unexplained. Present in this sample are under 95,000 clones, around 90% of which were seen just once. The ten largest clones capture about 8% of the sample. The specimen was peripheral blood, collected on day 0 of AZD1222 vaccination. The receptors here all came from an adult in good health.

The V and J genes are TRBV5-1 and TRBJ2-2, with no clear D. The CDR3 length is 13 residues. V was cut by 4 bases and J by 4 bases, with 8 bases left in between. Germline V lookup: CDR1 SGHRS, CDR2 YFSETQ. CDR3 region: CASSAALTGELFF. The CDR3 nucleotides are TGCGCCAGCAGCGCGGCTCTCACCGGGGAGCTGTTTTTT.

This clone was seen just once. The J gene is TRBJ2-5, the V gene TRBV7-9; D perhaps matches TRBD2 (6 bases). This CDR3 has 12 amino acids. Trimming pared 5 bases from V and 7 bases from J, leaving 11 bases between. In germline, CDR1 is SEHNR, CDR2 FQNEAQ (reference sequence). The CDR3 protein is CASSPTEGTQYF. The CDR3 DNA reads TGTGCCAGCAGCCCCACGGAGGGGACCCAGTACTTC.

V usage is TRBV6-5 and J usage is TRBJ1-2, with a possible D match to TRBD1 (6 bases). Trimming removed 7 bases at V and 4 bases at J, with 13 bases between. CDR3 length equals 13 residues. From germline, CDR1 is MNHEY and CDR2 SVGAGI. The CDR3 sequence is CASTITGRYGYTF. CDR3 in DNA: TGTGCCAGCACGATCACAGGGCGCTATGGCTACACCTTC.

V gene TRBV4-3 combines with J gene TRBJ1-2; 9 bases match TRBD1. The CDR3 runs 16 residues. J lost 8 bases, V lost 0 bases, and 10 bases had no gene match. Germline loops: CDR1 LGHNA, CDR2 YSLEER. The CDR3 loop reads CASSQDFVTGGKGYTF. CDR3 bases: TGCGCCAGCAGCCAAGATTTCGTAACAGGGGGCAAGGGCTACACCTTC.

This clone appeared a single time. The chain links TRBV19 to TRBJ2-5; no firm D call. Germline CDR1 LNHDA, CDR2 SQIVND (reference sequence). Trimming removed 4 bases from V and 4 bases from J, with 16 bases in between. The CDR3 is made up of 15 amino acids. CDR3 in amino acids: CASSSPDEVGETQYF. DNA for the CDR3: TGTGCCAGTAGTAGCCCCGACGAGGTGGGAGAGACCCAGTACTTC.

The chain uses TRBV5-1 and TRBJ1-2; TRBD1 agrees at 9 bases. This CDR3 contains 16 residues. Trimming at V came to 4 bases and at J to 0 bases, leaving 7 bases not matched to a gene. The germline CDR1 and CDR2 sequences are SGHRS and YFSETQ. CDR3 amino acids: CASSQGRDRANYGYTF. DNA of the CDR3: TGCGCCAGCAGCCAAGGTCGGGACAGGGCTAACTATGGCTACACCTTC. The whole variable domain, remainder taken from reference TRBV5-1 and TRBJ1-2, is KAGVTQTPRYLIKTRGQQVTLSCSPISGHRSVSWYQQTPGQGLQFLFEYFSETQRNKGNFPGRFSGRQFSNSRSEMNVSTLELGDSALYLCASSQGRDRANYGYTFGSGTRLTVV.

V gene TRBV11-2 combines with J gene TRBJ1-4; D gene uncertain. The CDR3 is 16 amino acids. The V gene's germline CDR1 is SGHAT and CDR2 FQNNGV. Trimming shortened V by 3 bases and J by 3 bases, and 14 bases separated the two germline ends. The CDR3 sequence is CASSFGVGRANEKLFF. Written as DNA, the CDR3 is TGTGCCAGCAGCTTCGGGGTGGGGAGGGCTAATGAAAAACTGTTTTTT.

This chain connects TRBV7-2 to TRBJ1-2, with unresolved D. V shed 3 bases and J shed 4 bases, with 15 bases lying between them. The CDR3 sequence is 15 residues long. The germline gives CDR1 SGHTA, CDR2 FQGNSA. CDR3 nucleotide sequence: TGTGCCAGCAGCTTTGGCGGCAGTACAAGCTATGGCTACACCTTC. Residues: CASSFGGSTSYGYTF.

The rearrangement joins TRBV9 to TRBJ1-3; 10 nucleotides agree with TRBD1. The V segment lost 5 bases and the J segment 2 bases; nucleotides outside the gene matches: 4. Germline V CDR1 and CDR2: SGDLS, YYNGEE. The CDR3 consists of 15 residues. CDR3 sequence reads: CASRGDRGTGNTIYF. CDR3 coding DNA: TGTGCCAGCAGAGGGGACAGGGGAACTGGAAACACCATATATTTT. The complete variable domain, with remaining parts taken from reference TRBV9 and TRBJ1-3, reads DSGVTQTPKHLITATGQRVTLRCSPRSGDLSVYWYQQSLDQGLQFLIQYYNGEERAKGNILERFSAQQFPDLHSELNLSSLELGDSALYFCASRGDRGTGNTIYFGEGSWLTVV.

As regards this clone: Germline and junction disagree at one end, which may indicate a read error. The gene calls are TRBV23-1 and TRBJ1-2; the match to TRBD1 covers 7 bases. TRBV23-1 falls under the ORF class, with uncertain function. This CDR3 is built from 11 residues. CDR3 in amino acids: CAPASSPGQPF. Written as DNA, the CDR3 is TGCGCCCCCGCTTCCTCGCCGGGACAGCCCTTC.

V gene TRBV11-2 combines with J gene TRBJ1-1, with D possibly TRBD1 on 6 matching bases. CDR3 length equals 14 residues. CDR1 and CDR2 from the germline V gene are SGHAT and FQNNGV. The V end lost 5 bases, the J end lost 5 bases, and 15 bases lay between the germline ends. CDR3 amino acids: CASSQFGGQTEAFF. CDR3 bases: TGTGCCAGCAGCCAGTTTGGGGGGCAAACTGAAGCTTTCTTT.

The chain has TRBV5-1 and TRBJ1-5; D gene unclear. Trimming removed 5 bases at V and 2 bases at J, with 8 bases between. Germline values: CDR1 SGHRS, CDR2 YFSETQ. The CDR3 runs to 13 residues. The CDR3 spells CASRRDGNQPQHF. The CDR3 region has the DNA TGCGCCAGCAGGAGGGATGGCAATCAGCCCCAGCATTTT.

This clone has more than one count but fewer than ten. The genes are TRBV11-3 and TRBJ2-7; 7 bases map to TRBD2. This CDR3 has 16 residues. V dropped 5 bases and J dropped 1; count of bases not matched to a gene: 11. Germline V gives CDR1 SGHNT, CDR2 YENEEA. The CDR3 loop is CASSPGGLESSYEQYF. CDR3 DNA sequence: TGTGCCAGCAGCCCCGGGGGGTTGGAGTCATCCTACGAGCAGTACTTC.

CDR3 bases: TGTGCCAGCAGCGGGACAGGTCGGAGCTACGAGCAGTACTTC. It yields the protein CASSGTGRSYEQYF. The chain recombines TRBV6-2 or TRBV6-3 with TRBJ2-7, with 8 bases aligning to TRBD1. The V gene's germline CDR1 is MNHEY and CDR2 SVGEGT. J was trimmed by 3 bases and V by 6 bases; bases with no gene match: 7. This CDR3 has 14 residues.

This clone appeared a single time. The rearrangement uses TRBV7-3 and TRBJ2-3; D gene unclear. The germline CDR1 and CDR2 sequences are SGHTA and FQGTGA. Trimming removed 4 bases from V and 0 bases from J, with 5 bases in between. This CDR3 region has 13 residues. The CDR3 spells CASSSTSTDTQYF. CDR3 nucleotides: TGTGCCAGCAGCTCCACTAGCACAGATACGCAGTATTTT.

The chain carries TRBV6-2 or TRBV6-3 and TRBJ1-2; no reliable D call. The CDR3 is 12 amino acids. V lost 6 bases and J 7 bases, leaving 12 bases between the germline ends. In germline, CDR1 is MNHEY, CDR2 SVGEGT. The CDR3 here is CASSPARSGYTF. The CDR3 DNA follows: TGTGCCAGCAGCCCCGCCCGGTCTGGCTACACCTTC.

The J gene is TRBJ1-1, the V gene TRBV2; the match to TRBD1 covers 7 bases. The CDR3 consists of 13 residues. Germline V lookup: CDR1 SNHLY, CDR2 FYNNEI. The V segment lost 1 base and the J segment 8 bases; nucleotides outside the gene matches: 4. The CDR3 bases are TGTGCCAGCAGTGAAGGAGGGGGACAGGAAGCTTTCTTT. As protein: CASSEGGGQEAFF.

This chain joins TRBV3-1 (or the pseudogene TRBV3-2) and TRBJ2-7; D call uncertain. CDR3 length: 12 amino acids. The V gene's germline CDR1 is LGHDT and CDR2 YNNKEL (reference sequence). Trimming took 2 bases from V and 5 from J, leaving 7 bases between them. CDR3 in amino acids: CASSQPSHEQYF. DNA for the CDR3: TGTGCCAGCAGCCAACCATCCCACGAGCAGTACTTC.

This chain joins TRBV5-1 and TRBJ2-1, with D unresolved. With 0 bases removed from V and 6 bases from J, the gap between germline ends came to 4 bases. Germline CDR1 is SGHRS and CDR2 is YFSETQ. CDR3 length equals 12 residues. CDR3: CASSLGPNEQFF. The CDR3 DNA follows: TGCGCCAGCAGCTTGGGTCCCAATGAGCAGTTCTTC.

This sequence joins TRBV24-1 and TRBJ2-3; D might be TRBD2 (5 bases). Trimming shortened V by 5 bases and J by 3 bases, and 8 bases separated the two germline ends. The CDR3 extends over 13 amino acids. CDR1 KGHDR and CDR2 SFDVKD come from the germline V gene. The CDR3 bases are TGTGCCACCAGTGTTGGGGAGACAGATACGCAGTATTTT. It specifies CATSVGETDTQYF.

CDR3 residues: CASSLQETQYF. The CDR3 region has the DNA TGCGCCAGCAGCCTACAAGAGACCCAGTACTTC. The rearrangement uses TRBV5-1 and TRBJ2-5; the D is unclear. V lost 4 bases and J lost 2, with 3 bases in between. CDR3 length: 11 residues. Germline CDR1 SGHRS, CDR2 YFSETQ.

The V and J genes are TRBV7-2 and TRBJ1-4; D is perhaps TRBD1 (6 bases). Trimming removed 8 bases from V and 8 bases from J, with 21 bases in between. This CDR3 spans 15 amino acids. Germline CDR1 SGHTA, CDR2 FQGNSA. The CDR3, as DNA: TGTGCCAGCCGCAGCCCGGGGGGCTTCTCGGAAAAACTGTTTTTT. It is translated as CASRSPGGFSEKLFF.

The chain's CDR3 is CASRPTGGENQPQHF. The CDR3 region has the DNA TGTGCCAGCAGACCCACAGGCGGTGAGAATCAGCCCCAGCATTTT. The rearrangement uses TRBV7-2 and TRBJ1-5; possibly TRBD1 for D (5 bases). With 6 bases removed from V and 4 bases from J, the gap between germline ends came to 16 bases. Per the germline V gene, CDR1 is SGHTA and CDR2 is FQGNSA. The CDR3 covers 15 residues. The whole variable domain, filled in from reference TRBV7-2 and TRBJ1-5, reads GAGVSQSPSNKVTEKGKDVELRCDPISGHTALYWYRQSLGQGLEFLIYFQGNSAPDKSGLPSDRFSAERTGGSVSTLTIQRTQQEDSAVYLCASRPTGGENQPQHFGDGTRLSIL.

The CDR3 coding sequence is TGTGCCAGTACCCTAGGTGTGAGGGTCACTGAAGCTTTCTTT. It encodes CASTLGVRVTEAFF. The chain employs TRBV19 and TRBJ1-1; D call uncertain. Trimming removed 7 bases from V and 4 bases from J, with 16 bases in between. Per the germline V gene, CDR1 is LNHDA and CDR2 is SQIVND (reference sequence). The CDR3 totals 14 residues.

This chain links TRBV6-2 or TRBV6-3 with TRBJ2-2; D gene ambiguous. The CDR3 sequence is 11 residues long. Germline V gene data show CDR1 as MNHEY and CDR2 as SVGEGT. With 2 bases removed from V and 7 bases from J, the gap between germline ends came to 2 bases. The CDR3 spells CASSYIGELFF. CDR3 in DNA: TGTGCCAGCAGTTACATCGGGGAGCTGTTTTTT.